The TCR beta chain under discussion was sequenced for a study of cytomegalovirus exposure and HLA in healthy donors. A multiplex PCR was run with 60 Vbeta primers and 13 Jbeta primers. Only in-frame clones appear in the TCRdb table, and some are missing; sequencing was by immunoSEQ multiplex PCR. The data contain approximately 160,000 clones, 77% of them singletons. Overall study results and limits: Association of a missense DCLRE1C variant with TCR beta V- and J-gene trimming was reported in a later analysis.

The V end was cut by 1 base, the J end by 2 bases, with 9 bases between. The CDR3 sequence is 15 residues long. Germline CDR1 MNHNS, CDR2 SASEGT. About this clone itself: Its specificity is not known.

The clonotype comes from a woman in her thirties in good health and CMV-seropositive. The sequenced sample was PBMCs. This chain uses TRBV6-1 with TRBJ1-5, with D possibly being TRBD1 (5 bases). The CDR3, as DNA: TGTGCCAGCAGTGAAGGGACAATGGGCAATCAGCCCCAGCATTTT. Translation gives CASSEGTMGNQPQHF.